This passage covers 29 T cell receptor beta chains from one sample sequenced in a study of cytomegalovirus exposure and HLA in healthy donors. This PCR relied on a set of 60 Vbeta primers and 13 Jbeta primers. TCRdb's copy holds only in-frame clones and misses some; the assay was immunoSEQ multiplex PCR. This sample yields 150,000 to 160,000 clones, of which about 80% are seen a single time; roughly 12% belongs to the top ten. Material for sequencing was PBMCs. These receptors originate from a man in his thirties or forties in good health and CMV-seropositive.

This sequence joins TRBV27 and TRBJ2-7; 7 bases are a match to TRBD1. The CDR3 consists of 12 residues. The germline gives CDR1 MNHEY, CDR2 SMNVEV (reference sequence). Germline trimming cut 10 bases from V and 4 bases from J; bases unmatched to any gene: 7. DNA for the CDR3: TGTGCCACCTGGGACAGTCCGTACGAGCAGTACTTC. Its translation: CATWDSPYEQYF.

The rearrangement joins TRBV9 to TRBJ2-2, with unresolved D. The V and J ends lost 3 bases and 6 bases respectively, with 3 bases between them. The CDR3 totals 11 residues. Germline values: CDR1 SGDLS, CDR2 YYNGEE. DNA of the CDR3: TGTGCCAGCAGCGACTCCGGGGAGCTGTTTTTT. Amino acid sequence: CASSDSGELFF.

The rearrangement joins TRBV28 to TRBJ2-1; 8 nucleotides align to TRBD2. The CDR3 is 14 amino acids. Germline loops: CDR1 MDHEN, CDR2 SYDVKM. V shed 3 bases and J 4 bases; nucleotides not matched to a gene: 2. The CDR3 protein is CASSFLAGYNEQFF. DNA of the CDR3: TGTGCCAGCAGTTTTTTAGCGGGGTACAATGAGCAGTTCTTC.

The genes are TRBV19 and TRBJ2-3; 12 bases agree with TRBD2. Trimming took 8 bases from V and 7 from J; bases not matched to a gene: 10. This CDR3 has 15 amino acids. Germline CDR1 and CDR2: LNHDA and SQIVND (reference sequence). CDR3 amino acids: CASSTSGSVWNTQYF. As DNA, the CDR3 is TGTGCCAGTTCGACTAGCGGGAGTGTATGGAATACGCAGTATTTT.

The V call is TRBV7-3, the J call TRBJ2-1; 12 bases are shared with TRBD2. The CDR3 has 16 residues. With 4 bases clipped from V and 2 bases from J, the junction kept 3 bases outside the gene matches. CDR1 and CDR2 from the germline V gene are SGHTA and FQGTGA. This chain's CDR3 is CASSSRLAGAYNEQFF. CDR3 nucleotides: TGTGCCAGCAGCTCCCGACTAGCGGGAGCCTACAATGAGCAGTTCTTC.

This chain links TRBV28 with TRBJ1-1; D unclear. Germline CDR1 and CDR2: MDHEN and SYDVKM. This CDR3 comprises 16 residues. Deletions cut 2 bases from V and 5 bases from J, with 18 bases between. In DNA, the CDR3 is TGTGCCAGCAGTTTACCTCCCAGAGGGAAGGAAACTGAAGCTTTCTTT. It yields the protein CASSLPPRGKETEAFF.

CDR3: CASSIGADGGNEQFF. The DNA for the CDR3 is TGTGCCAGTAGTATAGGAGCGGACGGGGGCAATGAGCAGTTCTTC. The rearrangement joins TRBV19 to TRBJ2-1; a possible D gene is TRBD2 (6 bases). Trimming pared 1 base from V and 6 bases from J, leaving 13 bases between. The CDR3 covers 15 residues. Germline V gene sequence: CDR1 LNHDA, CDR2 SQIVND (reference sequence).

The V call is TRBV20-1, the J call TRBJ2-5, with no clear D. Per the germline V gene, CDR1 is DFQATT and CDR2 is SNEGSKA (reference sequence). This CDR3 region has 11 residues. V lost 2 bases and J 9 bases, leaving 10 bases between the germline ends. CDR3 loop: CSARLFEAQYF. For the CDR3, the DNA is TGCAGTGCTAGACTTTTCGAGGCCCAGTACTTC.

V and J are TRBV5-1 and TRBJ2-1; D is ambiguous. This CDR3 spans 14 amino acids. Germline CDR1 and CDR2: SGHRS and YFSETQ. Trimming shortened V by 0 bases and J by 6 bases, and 10 bases separated the two germline ends. The CDR3 spells CASSLAFGSNEQFF. The CDR3 DNA reads as TGCGCCAGCAGCTTGGCCTTCGGGTCCAATGAGCAGTTCTTC. Full variable domain (outside the CDR3, taken from reference TRBV5-1 and TRBJ2-1): KAGVTQTPRYLIKTRGQQVTLSCSPISGHRSVSWYQQTPGQGLQFLFEYFSETQRNKGNFPGRFSGRQFSNSRSEMNVSTLELGDSALYLCASSLAFGSNEQFFGPGTRLTVL.

The chain links TRBV7-9 to TRBJ2-7; D is unresolved. This CDR3 spans 14 amino acids. Germline V lookup: CDR1 SEHNR, CDR2 FQNEAQ (reference sequence). V gave up 5 bases and J gave up 1 base, with 12 bases separating them. The CDR3 bases are TGTGCCAGCAGCCTGAACGCTCAGTCCTACGAGCAGTACTTC. Amino acids: CASSLNAQSYEQYF.

This clone was recorded only once. V usage is TRBV5-6 and J usage is TRBJ1-1; 8 bases match TRBD1. Germline assignment: CDR1 SGHDT and CDR2 YYEEEE. CDR3 length: 15 amino acids. After removal of 5 bases from V and 5 bases from J, the junction contained 11 bases not matched to a gene. CDR3 region: CASRETGAGGTEAFF. CDR3 coding DNA: TGTGCCAGCAGAGAGACAGGGGCTGGTGGAACTGAAGCTTTCTTT.

The V call is TRBV11-2, the J call TRBJ2-3; D is uncertain. The germline V and J ends were trimmed by 2 bases and 6 bases, with 12 bases remaining between them. Germline values: CDR1 SGHAT, CDR2 FQNNGV. The CDR3 extends over 14 amino acids. The CDR3 reads CASSLNRVADTQYF. CDR3 sequence (DNA): TGTGCCAGCAGCTTAAATCGGGTTGCGGATACGCAGTATTTT.

The chain couples TRBV4-2 to TRBJ2-7; maybe TRBD2 (6 bases). Trimming took off 6 bases at V and 4 bases at J, with 22 bases between the two ends. CDR1 is LGHNA, CDR2 YNFKEQ, per germline. The CDR3 runs to 16 residues. The CDR3 DNA follows: TGTGCCAGCAGTCAGAGGGGAGTCGGAGGAGGGTACGAGCAGTACTTC. This translates into CASSQRGVGGGYEQYF.

The J gene is TRBJ2-6, the V gene TRBV19; 11 bases agree with TRBD2. The CDR3 runs to 17 residues. CDR1 LNHDA and CDR2 SQIVND come from the germline V gene (reference sequence). V dropped 6 bases and J dropped 0; count of bases not matched to a gene: 4. CDR3 loop: CASSLAGGTSGANVLTF. The CDR3 DNA is TGTGCCAGTAGCTTAGCGGGAGGGACCTCTGGGGCCAACGTCCTGACTTTC.

This chain joins TRBV28 and TRBJ1-1, with TRBD1 matching 8 bases. Germline V gene sequence: CDR1 MDHEN, CDR2 SYDVKM. The CDR3 length is 15 residues. The ends lost 5 bases at V and 1 base at J; junction bases unmatched: 6. This chain's CDR3 is CASSPQGVGNTEAFF. CDR3 bases: TGTGCCAGCAGTCCACAGGGGGTCGGGAACACTGAAGCTTTCTTT.

This clone was counted a few times. V is TRBV5-6 and J is TRBJ1-2; TRBD1 might be the D (6 bases). Deletions cut 9 bases from V and 8 bases from J, with 17 bases between. Per the germline V gene, CDR1 is SGHDT and CDR2 is YYEEEE. The CDR3 runs 12 residues. Here the CDR3 DNA reads TGTGCCACAACCCAGGGGTTCGGCGGCTACACCTTC. Translating it yields CATTQGFGGYTF.

The V call is TRBV6-1, the J call TRBJ1-2, with D unresolved. The CDR3 sequence is 15 residues long. The germline V gene encodes CDR1 MNHNS and CDR2 SASEGT. Trimming took 0 bases from V and 4 from J, leaving 12 bases between them. CDR3 nucleotides: TGTGCCAGCAGTGAAGCGCTTCGGGGAGGCTATGGCTACACCTTC. It specifies CASSEALRGGYGYTF.

The chain combines TRBV5-4 with TRBJ2-5; 9 bases are a match to TRBD1. The germline V gene encodes CDR1 SGHNT and CDR2 YYREEE (reference sequence). This CDR3 has 14 residues. Trimming cost V 3 bases and J 4 bases; bases outside gene matches: 4. The CDR3 is CASSSGQGLETQYF. The CDR3 nucleotides are TGTGCCAGCAGCTCGGGACAGGGTCTAGAGACCCAGTACTTC.

The J gene is TRBJ1-2, the V gene TRBV6-6; 7 nucleotides align to TRBD1. CDR3 length equals 15 residues. The V gene's germline CDR1 is MNHNY and CDR2 SVGAGI (reference sequence). Trimming took 2 bases from V and 8 from J; bases not matched to a gene: 11. CDR3 sequence reads: CASSYQQGFPEGYTF. The CDR3, as DNA: TGTGCCAGCAGTTACCAACAGGGGTTCCCGGAGGGCTACACCTTC.

The chain recombines TRBV2 with TRBJ2-7; D perhaps matches TRBD2 (6 bases). The CDR3 spans 14 residues. V was cut by 4 bases and J by 3 bases, with 13 bases left in between. CDR1 SNHLY and CDR2 FYNNEI come from the germline V gene. The CDR3 DNA reads TGTGCCAGCAGTGCCAGGGAGGCCCGCTACGAGCAGTACTTC. Encoded protein: CASSAREARYEQYF.

The chain uses TRBV6-5 and TRBJ1-6, with TRBD1 as a possible D gene (6 bases). CDR1 and CDR2 (germline): MNHEY, SVGAGI. V lost 0 bases and J lost 5, with 11 bases in between. The CDR3 is 16 amino acids. In nucleotides, the CDR3 is TGTGCCAGCAGTTACTCGCGAGACAGGAATAATTCACCCCTCCACTTT. Translated, it gives CASSYSRDRNNSPLHF.

V gene TRBV28 combines with J gene TRBJ1-4; tentatively, D is TRBD1 (5 bases). V gave up 6 bases and J gave up 0 bases, with 11 bases separating them. Per germline, CDR1 MDHEN and CDR2 SYDVKM. The CDR3 consists of 15 residues. DNA for the CDR3: TGTGCCAGCAGAAGCGACAGAACAACTAATGAAAAACTGTTTTTT. Translation gives CASRSDRTTNEKLFF. The entire variable domain, with the rest obtained from reference TRBV28 and TRBJ1-4, is as follows: DVKVTQSSRYLVKRTGEKVFLECVQDMDHENMFWYRQDPGLGLRLIYFSYDVKMKEKGDIPEGYSVSREKKERFSLILESASTNQTSMYLCASRSDRTTNEKLFFGSGTQLSVL.

V and J are TRBV27 and TRBJ2-1; 8 bases align to TRBD2. Germline lookup yields CDR1 MNHEY and CDR2 SMNVEV (reference sequence). The V segment lost 5 bases and the J segment 8 bases; nucleotides outside the gene matches: 11. The CDR3 spans 15 residues. Here the CDR3 reads CASSLRGTSWDEQFF. In DNA form, the CDR3 reads TGTGCCAGCAGTCTCCGGGGGACTAGTTGGGATGAGCAGTTCTTC.

The rearrangement uses TRBV29-1 and TRBJ2-1; TRBD2 matches 12 bases. Germline CDR1 is SQVTM and CDR2 is ANQGSEA. The CDR3 sequence is 16 residues long. Losses at the gene ends were 8 bases for V and 6 bases for J; bases not matched to a gene: 14. The CDR3: CSIDYPLAGGPNEQFF. CDR3 coding DNA: TGCAGCATCGATTACCCCCTAGCGGGAGGGCCCAATGAGCAGTTCTTC.

This clone has a handful of counts. This rearrangement joins TRBV18 to TRBJ1-1; 9 nucleotides match TRBD1. After removal of 4 bases from V and 1 base from J, the junction contained 4 bases not matched to a gene. The CDR3 is 15 amino acids. Germline CDR1 and CDR2: KGHSH and LQKENI. CDR3 in DNA: TGTGCCAGCTCACTCAGGACAGGGGAGAACACTGAAGCTTTCTTT. Residues: CASSLRTGENTEAFF.

The chain links TRBV19 to TRBJ1-2, with D possibly being TRBD1 (6 bases). Germline CDR1 reads LNHDA; CDR2 reads SQIVND (reference sequence). V was clipped by 6 bases and J by 5 bases, with 22 bases between them. The length of the CDR3 is 16 residues. The CDR3 DNA sequence: TGTGCCAGTAGCGGAGAGGGGGGGCCCCAGAGATATGGCTACACCTTC. Amino acid sequence: CASSGEGGPQRYGYTF.

This chain links TRBV15 with TRBJ2-1, with 7 positions matching TRBD2. The CDR3 runs 14 residues. V lost 5 bases and J lost 10; bases outside the gene matches: 11. CDR1 is LNHNV, CDR2 YYDKDF, per germline (reference sequence). The DNA for the CDR3 is TGTGCCACCAGCCTTGGAGGGGAGGGAGTGGAGCAGTTCTTC. Amino acids: CATSLGGEGVEQFF.

The chain has TRBV6-1 and TRBJ2-7, with 8 bases lining up with TRBD1. This CDR3 contains 14 residues. Per the germline V gene, CDR1 is MNHNS and CDR2 is SASEGT. With V trimmed by 7 bases and J by 0 bases, 5 bases remained unmatched. The CDR3 here is CASITGGASYEQYF. The CDR3 DNA sequence: TGTGCCAGCATCACAGGGGGAGCCTCCTACGAGCAGTACTTC.

This CDR3 is CASSPIQRTNEKLFF. CDR3 DNA sequence: TGTGCCAGCAGTCCAATACAGAGAACTAATGAAAAACTGTTTTTT. The genes are TRBV28 and TRBJ1-4, with unresolved D. Germline CDR1 MDHEN, CDR2 SYDVKM. V was clipped by 5 bases and J by 1 base, with 11 bases between them. The CDR3 length is 15 residues.